Listed here are 13 T cell receptor beta chains from one sample, sequenced in a study of cytomegalovirus exposure and HLA in healthy donors. Researchers ran the PCR with 60 Vbeta and 13 Jbeta primers. Profiled with immunoSEQ multiplex PCR; TCRdb holds only in-frame clones, not every one. The sample shows about 130,000 clones, approximately 84% of them seen only once. Sequenced material: PBMCs. These receptors came from a boy aged 2 to 9 in good health and CMV-seronegative.

The rearrangement joins TRBV9 to TRBJ2-5; 7 bases are a match to TRBD1. The CDR3 length is 17 residues. V lost 3 bases, J lost 4 bases, and 15 bases stayed unmatched. Germline CDR1 SGDLS, CDR2 YYNGEE. CDR3 bases: TGTGCCAGCAGCGCAGAGGGCCCGACAGGGTTGATAGAGACCCAGTACTTC. It is translated as CASSAEGPTGLIETQYF.

The chain joins TRBV29-1 to TRBJ1-2; D call uncertain. The V gene's germline CDR1 is SQVTM and CDR2 ANQGSEA. Between the trimmed V and J ends, which lost 0 bases and 6 bases, there was a span of 11 bases. CDR3 length: 13 amino acids. CDR3 nucleotide sequence: TGCAGCGTTGAAGATGTAAGGGAGGATGGCTACACCTTC. Residues: CSVEDVREDGYTF.

DNA for the CDR3: TGTGCCAGCAGCTTAAAGGGGTTCTTATACACTGAAGCTTTCTTT. Its translation is CASSLKGFLYTEAFF. The chain combines TRBV13 with TRBJ1-1; TRBD1 is a possible D gene (5 bases). The CDR3 is 15 amino acids. Trimming shortened V by 2 bases and J by 3 bases, and 13 bases separated the two germline ends. In germline, CDR1 is PRHDT, CDR2 FYEKMQ (reference sequence).

The chain links TRBV6-1 to TRBJ2-3; D possibly corresponds to TRBD2 (5 bases). Germline V lookup: CDR1 MNHNS, CDR2 SASEGT. V dropped 3 bases and J dropped 3 bases, with 13 bases sitting between them. This CDR3 region has 15 residues. The DNA of the CDR3 is TGTGCCAGCAGTGAGTCGAGGGTACGGACAGATACGCAGTATTTT. Its protein product is CASSESRVRTDTQYF.

The chain has TRBV4-1 and TRBJ2-2; 11 positions match TRBD1. From germline, CDR1 is MGHRA and CDR2 YSYEKL. V trimming: 4 bases; J trimming: 7 bases; junction bases outside the gene matches: 5. This CDR3 comprises 15 residues. The CDR3 nucleotides are TGCGCCAGCAGCCGACCGGGACAGGGGGTCGGGGAGCTGTTTTTT. Encoded protein: CASSRPGQGVGELFF.

This clone is a singleton in its sample. The V gene is TRBV7-2, the J gene TRBJ1-2, with 9 bases matching TRBD1. Germline trimming cut 5 bases from V and 2 bases from J; bases unmatched to any gene: 6. The germline gives CDR1 SGHTA, CDR2 FQGNSA. The CDR3 length is 15 residues. The CDR3 sequence: CASSPRTGANYGYTF. The CDR3 DNA reads TGTGCCAGCAGCCCCAGGACAGGGGCCAACTATGGCTACACCTTC.

This chain joins TRBV30 and TRBJ2-1, with D maybe TRBD2 (6 bases). Germline CDR1 GTSNPN, CDR2 SVGIG (reference sequence). V lost 5 bases and J lost 9, with 20 bases in between. The CDR3 sequence is 14 residues long. The DNA of the CDR3 is TGTGCCTGGGGGGGGAGCCTGGGGAGCTCTGAGCAGTTCTTC. Translation: CAWGGSLGSSEQFF.

The V call is TRBV6-5, the J call TRBJ1-1, with TRBD1 matching over 9 bases. The CDR3 has 14 amino acids. With 3 bases clipped from V and 6 bases from J, the junction kept 5 bases outside the gene matches. Germline lookup yields CDR1 MNHEY and CDR2 SVGAGI. CDR3 coding DNA: TGTGCCAGCAGTTATGACAGGGGGTCCGCTGAAGCTTTCTTT. It translates to CASSYDRGSAEAFF.

This chain connects TRBV7-9 to TRBJ2-3; 11 bases are a match to TRBD2. Unmatched junction bases numbered 2, after V lost 4 bases and J lost 2 bases. CDR1 and CDR2 from the germline V gene are SEHNR and FQNEAQ (reference sequence). The CDR3 loop spans 15 amino acids. CDR3 amino acids: CASSSTSGDTDTQYF. The CDR3 DNA follows: TGTGCCAGCAGCTCGACTAGCGGGGACACAGATACGCAGTATTTT.

The chain uses TRBV11-2 and TRBJ1-5; D call uncertain. The CDR3 is 15 residues long. Germline V gene lookup returns CDR1 SGHAT and CDR2 FQNNGV. V lost 0 bases to trimming and J lost 2 bases, with 8 bases between them. CDR3 sequence: CASSLDMRGNQPQHF. The CDR3 DNA follows: TGTGCCAGCAGCTTAGATATGAGGGGCAATCAGCCCCAGCATTTT. Complete variable domain (other parts from reference TRBV11-2 and TRBJ1-5): EAGVAQSPRYKIIEKRQSVAFWCNPISGHATLYWYQQILGQGPKLLIQFQNNGVVDDSQLPKDRFSAERLKGVDSTLKIQPAKLEDSAVYLCASSLDMRGNQPQHFGDGTRLSIL.

The V gene is TRBV11-2, the J gene TRBJ1-2, with 7 nucleotides matching TRBD1. The germline V gene has CDR1 SGHAT and CDR2 FQNNGV. V lost 4 bases, J lost 2 bases, and 7 bases stayed unmatched. The CDR3 totals 15 residues. The CDR3 loop is CASSYASGGNYGYTF. The CDR3 bases are TGTGCCAGCAGCTACGCCTCAGGGGGAAACTATGGCTACACCTTC.

This clone has only one observation. The chain joins TRBV7-9 to TRBJ2-3; 10 bases align to TRBD2. V was clipped by 2 bases and J by 0 bases; unmatched bases: 2. CDR1 is SEHNR, CDR2 FQNEAQ, per germline (reference sequence). This CDR3 region has 16 residues. The chain's CDR3 is CASSLLAGGSTDTQYF. The DNA of the CDR3 is TGTGCCAGCAGCTTATTAGCGGGGGGAAGCACAGATACGCAGTATTTT.

The chain combines TRBV7-2 with TRBJ2-2; TRBD2 agrees at 10 bases. This CDR3 has 16 residues. V was pared by 1 base and J by 7 bases, with 6 bases of the junction left unmatched. From germline, CDR1 is SGHTA and CDR2 FQGNSA. As DNA, the CDR3 is TGTGCCAGCAGCTTAGAAGCGGGGGGGCCGATCGGGGAGCTGTTTTTT. The encoded protein is CASSLEAGGPIGELFF.